The text below deals with one T cell receptor (beta chain). The sample comes from a study of cytomegalovirus exposure and HLA in healthy donors. The length of the CDR3 is 14 residues. Trimming cost V 3 bases and J 2 bases; bases outside gene matches: 3. Germline V CDR1 and CDR2: SGHTA, FQGNSA. The PCR used 60 Vbeta and 13 Jbeta primers. TCRdb keeps only in-frame clones here, not all; method: immunoSEQ multiplex PCR. The sample carries about 100,000 clones, approximately 81% recorded once. The J gene is TRBJ1-1, the V gene TRBV7-2; 7 nucleotides match TRBD1. Sequenced: PBMCs. This TCR was recovered from a female donor in good health and CMV-seropositive. In DNA, the CDR3 is TGTGCCAGCAGCTTCAGGACAGGTAACACTGAAGCTTTCTTT. Protein sequence: CASSFRTGNTEAFF. The complete variable domain, with remaining parts taken from reference TRBV7-2 and TRBJ1-1, reads GAGVSQSPSNKVTEKGKDVELRCDPISGHTALYWYRQSLGQGLEFLIYFQGNSAPDKSGLPSDRFSAERTGGSVSTLTIQRTQQEDSAVYLCASSFRTGNTEAFFGQGTRLTVV.